The 17 T cell receptor beta chains reported below all come from one sample, sequenced in a study of response to subunit inactivated influenza vaccine. TCRdb re-derived calls from the RT-PCR reads in MiXCR, one entry per CDR3 protein. Of 600,000 to 700,000 distinct CDR3 sequences in the sample, 14% were seen once. Here the sequenced sample was PBMCs from blood, taken 14 to 15 days before vaccination. The receptors stem from a man aged 50 to 60 who received an inactivated influenza vaccine.

This clonotype was seen only a few times. CDR3 residues: CASSFNRGWEETQYF. The CDR3 DNA reads TGTGCCAGCAGCTTTAACAGGGGGTGGGAAGAGACCCAGTACTTC. The chain uses TRBV7-2 and TRBJ2-5, with TRBD1 identical over 8 bases. Germline values: CDR1 SGHTA, CDR2 FQGNSA. The ends lost 3 bases at V and 3 bases at J; junction bases unmatched: 6. The CDR3 length is 15 residues.

The chain employs TRBV19 and TRBJ2-2; D is tentatively TRBD1 or TRBD2 (5 bases each). The CDR3 covers 14 residues. Per the germline V gene, CDR1 is LNHDA and CDR2 is SQIVND (reference sequence). The V and J ends lost 5 bases and 4 bases respectively, with 11 bases between them. Written as DNA, the CDR3 is TGTGCCAGTAGTCCGGGACGGACCACCGGGGAGCTGTTTTTT. As protein: CASSPGRTTGELFF. Full variable domain (rest looked up from reference TRBV19 and TRBJ2-2): DGGITQSPKYLFRKEGQNVTLSCEQNLNHDAMYWYRQDPGQGLRLIYYSQIVNDFQKGDIAEGYSVSREKKESFPLTVTSAQKNPTAFYLCASSPGRTTGELFFGEGSRLTVL.

The chain links TRBV20-1 to TRBJ2-1; TRBD2 agrees at 9 bases. The CDR3 is 14 residues long. The germline V gene has CDR1 DFQATT and CDR2 SNEGSKA (reference sequence). The trim removed 5 bases at V and 8 bases at J, leaving 10 bases unmatched. In DNA, the CDR3 is TGCAGTGCTGGGGGCGGGAGGGCTCTGGATGAGCAGTTCTTC. Residues: CSAGGGRALDEQFF.

This clonotype showed up many times. CDR3: CSVAGGYGEQFF. The CDR3 nucleotides read TGCAGCGTTGCGGGGGGATACGGTGAGCAGTTCTTC. The chain combines TRBV29-1 with TRBJ2-1; TRBD2 aligns across 7 bases. The germline CDR1 and CDR2 sequences are SQVTM and ANQGSEA. This CDR3 has 12 amino acids. The V and J ends lost 4 bases and 9 bases, in that order; junction bases with no gene match: 6.

The chain couples TRBV29-1 to TRBJ2-3; D unresolved. Germline CDR1 and CDR2: SQVTM and ANQGSEA. V lost 2 bases and J 0 bases, leaving 9 bases between the germline ends. The CDR3 runs 14 residues. The CDR3 spells CSVEIYRSTDTQYF. The CDR3 coding sequence is TGCAGCGTTGAAATTTACCGTAGCACAGATACGCAGTATTTT.

This chain links TRBV11-2 with TRBJ2-7, with 9 bases identical to TRBD1. The trim removed 1 base at V and 2 bases at J, leaving 3 bases unmatched. The CDR3 length is 15 residues. Germline CDR1 and CDR2: SGHAT and FQNNGV. CDR3 protein: CASSLATGGPYEQYF. DNA of the CDR3: TGTGCCAGCAGCTTAGCTACAGGGGGCCCCTACGAGCAGTACTTC. Full variable domain (outside the CDR3, taken from reference TRBV11-2 and TRBJ2-7): EAGVAQSPRYKIIEKRQSVAFWCNPISGHATLYWYQQILGQGPKLLIQFQNNGVVDDSQLPKDRFSAERLKGVDSTLKIQPAKLEDSAVYLCASSLATGGPYEQYFGPGTRLTVT.

This chain joins TRBV19 and TRBJ1-1; D uncertain. Germline loops: CDR1 LNHDA, CDR2 SQIVND (reference sequence). The V and J ends lost 5 bases and 1 base respectively, with 5 bases between them. The CDR3 has 12 residues. In nucleotides, the CDR3 is TGTGCCAGTAGTTTCAAGAACACTGAAGCTTTCTTT. Amino acid sequence: CASSFKNTEAFF.

This chain joins TRBV7-2 and TRBJ1-2; 10 bases line up with TRBD1. CDR1 is SGHTA and CDR2 is FQGNSA in the germline V gene. This CDR3 spans 15 amino acids. The junction had 0 bases not matched to a gene; V was cut back by 0 bases and J by 2 bases. The CDR3 loop is CASSLATGGNYGYTF. The CDR3 DNA is TGTGCCAGCAGCTTAGCGACAGGGGGCAACTATGGCTACACCTTC.

This clonotype was seen at least ten times. The gene calls are TRBV28 and TRBJ2-5; 8 positions match TRBD1. The CDR3 length is 14 residues. Germline trimming cut 8 bases from V and 7 bases from J; bases unmatched to any gene: 12. Looked up from germline, CDR1 is MDHEN and CDR2 is SYDVKM. The CDR3 loop is CASGYDRGGRTQYF. The CDR3 nucleotides read TGTGCCAGCGGATATGACAGGGGCGGTCGGACCCAGTACTTC.

The V call is TRBV29-1, the J call TRBJ2-1, with 9 positions matching TRBD1. Germline V gives CDR1 SQVTM, CDR2 ANQGSEA. The junction had 9 bases not matched to a gene; V was cut back by 8 bases and J by 1 base. The CDR3 loop spans 15 amino acids. The CDR3 loop reads CSFRDREGSYNEQFF. DNA of the CDR3: TGCAGCTTCCGGGACAGGGAAGGGTCCTACAATGAGCAGTTCTTC.

The CDR3 coding sequence is TGTGCCAGCAGTGCCGGGTTCGATTCACCCCTCCACTTT. Its translation is CASSAGFDSPLHF. The chain recombines TRBV12-3 or TRBV12-4 with TRBJ1-6; D gene uncertain. The V end was cut by 5 bases, the J end by 8 bases, with 10 bases between. The CDR3 extends over 13 amino acids.

At least ten counts were recorded for this clonotype. The chain recombines TRBV29-1 with TRBJ1-2; no definite D call. CDR3 length equals 14 residues. Between the trimmed V and J ends, which lost 1 base and 8 bases, there was a span of 17 bases. Germline V gene lookup returns CDR1 SQVTM and CDR2 ANQGSEA. CDR3 nucleotide sequence: TGCAGCGTTGAAGGTGGATTAGGCCCACGGGGCTACACCTTC. Translated, it gives CSVEGGLGPRGYTF.

At least ten counts were recorded for this clonotype. The junction differs from germline at one of its ends, possibly a read error. The chain employs TRBV5-1 and TRBJ2-5; TRBD1 agrees at 9 bases. The CDR3 loop spans 13 amino acids. Germline V lookup: CDR1 SGHRS, CDR2 YFSETQ. The CDR3 sequence is CASSLGQGETQYF. CDR3 DNA sequence: TGTGCCAGCAGTTTGGGACAGGGAGAGACCCAGTACTTC. Combining the CDR3 with reference TRBV5-1 and TRBJ2-5 gives the whole variable domain KAGVTQTPRYLIKTRGQQVTLSCSPISGHRSVSWYQQTPGQGLQFLFEYFSETQRNKGNFPGRFSGRQFSNSRSEMNVSTLELGDSALYLCASSLGQGETQYFGPGTRLLVL.

The chain has TRBV10-1 and TRBJ1-2; D may be TRBD1 (5 bases). This CDR3 comprises 13 residues. From germline, CDR1 is WNHNN and CDR2 SYGVQD (reference sequence). V lost 3 bases to trimming and J lost 5 bases, with 10 bases between them. CDR3 bases: TGCGCCAGCAGTGAAGACAGATTATATGGCTACACCTTC. Translating it yields CASSEDRLYGYTF.

V is TRBV9 and J is TRBJ2-1; TRBD2 matches at 7 bases. The length of the CDR3 is 16 residues. Trimming cost V 0 bases and J 0 bases; bases outside gene matches: 3. Germline V gives CDR1 SGDLS, CDR2 YYNGEE. CDR3 nucleotide sequence: TGTGCCAGCAGCGTAGAGGGGAGGGGCTCCTACAATGAGCAGTTCTTC. Encoded protein: CASSVEGRGSYNEQFF.

This clonotype appeared a few times. The chain couples TRBV5-6 to TRBJ2-7, with 8 bases fitting TRBD1. There are 14 residues in the CDR3. Germline CDR1 is SGHDT and CDR2 is YYEEEE. Trimming at V came to 5 bases and at J to 0 bases, leaving 4 bases not matched to a gene. For the CDR3, the DNA is TGTGCCAGCAGGTTTGGGACAGGCTCCTACGAGCAGTACTTC. As protein: CASRFGTGSYEQYF.

This clonotype was seen a handful of times. The V and J genes are TRBV12-3 or TRBV12-4 and TRBJ1-4, with unresolved D. Trimming pared 2 bases from V and 4 bases from J, leaving 5 bases between. CDR3 length: 13 amino acids. CDR3 sequence: CASSLNFNEKLFF. In nucleotides, the CDR3 is TGTGCCAGCAGTTTAAATTTTAATGAAAAACTGTTTTTT.